Listed here are 11 T cell receptor beta chains from one sample, sequenced in a study of blood T cells in healthy people across ages. A second PCR of roughly 7 to 11 cycles used a sample-barcoded 5' primer and a J-beta primer mix. MiXCR, run by TCRdb on the 5' RACE reads, gives a single entry per CDR3 protein. This table holds about 1,400,000 distinct CDR3 sequences, roughly 60% found once. Sequencing was done on a sample of blood. The receptors stem from a man younger than 30 in good health.

J is TRBJ2-5 and V is TRBV13; 7 bases are a match to TRBD2. The CDR3 loop spans 15 amino acids. Losses at the gene ends were 6 bases for V and 0 bases for J; bases not matched to a gene: 7. CDR1 is PRHDT and CDR2 is FYEKMQ in the germline V gene (reference sequence). CDR3 DNA: TGTGCCAGCAGTTCTAGCGGAAAGTACCAAGAGACCCAGTACTTC. It specifies CASSSSGKYQETQYF.

This clonotype was observed a handful of times. This chain links TRBV29-1 with TRBJ2-1, with D perhaps matching TRBD1 or TRBD2 (5 bases each). The CDR3 totals 12 residues. V was pared by 7 bases and J by 3 bases, with 10 bases between. CDR1 and CDR2 (germline): SQVTM, ANQGSEA. Here the CDR3 DNA reads TGCAGCGGAGGGGAGAACTACAATGAGCAGTTCTTC. Its protein product is CSGGENYNEQFF.

Of note for this clonotype: The junction shows a germline mismatch at one end, possibly a read error. The chain employs TRBV2 and TRBJ2-3; 8 bases agree with TRBD1. CDR3 length equals 15 residues. Germline CDR1 SNHLY, CDR2 FYNNEI. CDR3 residues: CASGDDRGRSDTQYF. The CDR3, as DNA: TGTGCCAGCGGTGACGACAGGGGTAGATCAGATACGCAGTATTTT. The full variable domain, completed using reference TRBV2 and TRBJ2-3, is EPEVTQTPSHQVTQMGQEVILRCVPISNHLYFYWYRQILGQKVEFLVSFYNNEISEKSEIFDDQFSVERPDGSNFTLKIRSTKLEDSAMYFCASGDDRGRSDTQYFGPGTRLTVL.

This chain uses TRBV2 with TRBJ1-1; weak D call: TRBD1 (6 bases). CDR1 is SNHLY, CDR2 FYNNEI, per germline. The CDR3 spans 13 residues. V lost 6 bases to trimming and J lost 5 bases, with 13 bases between them. CDR3 amino acids: CASSKGGKTEAFF. The CDR3, as DNA: TGTGCCAGCAGCAAGGGGGGGAAGACTGAAGCTTTCTTT.

The chain employs TRBV7-9 and TRBJ2-7; D perhaps matches TRBD2 (5 bases). The CDR3 extends over 14 amino acids. The V gene's germline CDR1 is SEHNR and CDR2 FQNEAQ (reference sequence). V lost 2 bases and J lost 0, with 8 bases in between. In DNA form, the CDR3 reads TGTGCCAGCAGCTTATGGGAGCGCTCCTACGAGCAGTACTTC. Amino acid sequence: CASSLWERSYEQYF.

This sequence joins TRBV7-2 and TRBJ2-1; 11 bases agree with TRBD2. Trimming at V came to 1 base and at J to 5 bases, leaving 4 bases not matched to a gene. Germline-derived CDR1 and CDR2 are SGHTA and FQGNSA. This CDR3 region has 16 residues. The CDR3 is CASSLVPTSGNNEQFF. The DNA for the CDR3 is TGTGCCAGCAGCTTAGTTCCGACTAGCGGGAACAATGAGCAGTTCTTC.

The rearrangement uses TRBV5-1 and TRBJ2-3; the match to TRBD2 covers 8 bases. Germline CDR1 and CDR2: SGHRS and YFSETQ. Trimming at V came to 2 bases and at J to 1 base, leaving 3 bases not matched to a gene. The CDR3 totals 15 residues. CDR3 residues: CASSFSGKGTDTQYF. The CDR3 region has the DNA TGCGCCAGCAGCTTTAGCGGGAAGGGCACAGATACGCAGTATTTT.

The J gene is TRBJ2-1, the V gene TRBV7-9; possible D gene TRBD1, 5 bases. The CDR3 totals 12 residues. Trimming took off 4 bases at V and 13 bases at J, with 14 bases between the two ends. Per germline, CDR1 SEHNR and CDR2 FQNEAQ (reference sequence). In DNA, the CDR3 is TGTGCCAGCAGCTCAGGGTCAGGGAAACAGTTCTTC. It yields the protein CASSSGSGKQFF. Filled out from reference TRBV7-9 and TRBJ2-1, the complete variable domain reads DTGVSQNPRHKITKRGQNVTFRCDPISEHNRLYWYRQTLGQGPEFLTYFQNEAQLEKSRLLSDRFSAERPKGSFSTLEIQRTEQGDSAMYLCASSSGSGKQFFGPGTRLTVL.

This clonotype was seen ten or more times. The gene calls are TRBV29-1 and TRBJ1-2; D call uncertain. This CDR3 comprises 17 residues. V dropped 0 bases and J dropped 0 bases, with 17 bases sitting between them. Germline-derived CDR1 and CDR2 are SQVTM and ANQGSEA. In DNA form, the CDR3 reads TGCAGCGTTGAAGATCCGGAGGGTCTAGGAGCTAACTATGGCTACACCTTC. Protein product: CSVEDPEGLGANYGYTF.

The chain couples TRBV4-3 to TRBJ2-4; TRBD2 aligns across 7 bases. The trim removed 2 bases at V and 11 bases at J, leaving 9 bases unmatched. The CDR3 loop spans 14 amino acids. CDR1 is LGHNA, CDR2 YSLEER, per germline. The CDR3 DNA is TGCGCCAGCAGCCAAACATCAGGCCGGGGGGTTCAGTACTTC. Amino acid sequence: CASSQTSGRGVQYF.

This clonotype showed up just a few times. This rearrangement joins TRBV20-1 to TRBJ2-1; TRBD2 agrees at 9 bases. This CDR3 region has 18 residues. Germline V gene data show CDR1 as DFQATT and CDR2 as SNEGSKA (reference sequence). J gave up 3 bases and V 5 bases, and 17 bases lay outside the gene matches. The CDR3 here is CSALPALPRTSDYNEQFF. CDR3 coding DNA: TGCAGTGCTCTCCCGGCCCTCCCACGGACTAGCGACTACAATGAGCAGTTCTTC.